This T cell receptor beta chain was sequenced during a study of cytomegalovirus exposure and HLA in healthy donors. The study, taken as a whole, reports: Fewer N-insertions than the roughly 600-donor mean were reportedly shown by an Asian-associated ancestry cluster in a later analysis. In a later analysis, parvovirus B19, influenza, CMV and Epstein-Barr virus appeared linked to several top co-occurrence clusters.

The PCR was carried out with 60 Vbeta primers and 13 Jbeta primers. In the original processing: In a later analysis, 10 million to 11 million of 65 million to 90 million unique beta chains occurred in at least two donors. Profiling relied on immunoSEQ multiplex PCR, and the TCRdb table lists in-frame clones only, not all of them. V and J calls and clone size come straight from that table; D and trimming were deduced from the DNA. The data hold tens of thousands of clones, with approximately 72% observed a single time. Sampled while nominally healthy, donors likely had unrecorded immune exposures. Note on this clone: Antigen specificity is unknown.

The origin of this receptor is a young woman in good health and CMV-seronegative. The sequenced sample consisted of PBMCs.

CDR3 protein: CASSVDTGNQPQHF. CDR3 DNA sequence: TGTGCCAGCAGCGTAGATACGGGGAATCAGCCCCAGCATTTT. The rearrangement uses TRBV9 and TRBJ1-5, with D unresolved. The germline V gene encodes CDR1 SGDLS and CDR2 YYNGEE. V was cut by 0 bases and J by 4 bases, with 8 bases left in between. CDR3 length equals 14 residues.